These T cell receptor beta chains were read from a single sample in a study of regulatory T cells in long-lasting Graves disease. TCRdb analysed the multiplex PCR reads with MiXCR anew, one entry per CDR3 protein. The sample holds approximately 350,000 distinct CDR3 sequences, approximately 15% seen once. These data also formed part of another study, on T cells in Graves' hyperthyroidism and ophthalmopathy.

This specimen was peripheral blood mononuclear cells (PBMCs), taken at new diagnosis, from a patient treated with antithyroid drugs. The receptors originated from a man in his forties with Graves disease. CDR3s include the opening cysteine and the closing phenylalanine or tryptophan. D genes are given only for firm matches. The size of a clone is reported for some rows only, either as once, few or many, or as a class for expanded clones.

V gene: TRBV6-9; D gene: NA; J gene: TRBJ1-4; clone size: NA; CDR3 protein: CASSYSPTVGEKLFF; CDR3 DNA: TGTGCCAGCAGTTACAGTCCGACCGTAGGGGAAAAACTGTTTTTT
V gene: TRBV12-3/TRBV12-4; D gene: NA; J gene: TRBJ1-1; clone size: many; CDR3 protein: CASSFQAGVTEAFF; CDR3 DNA: TGTGCCAGCAGTTTCCAGGCAGGGGTGACTGAAGCTTTCTTT
V gene: TRBV5-1; D gene: TRBD1; J gene: TRBJ2-1; clone size: many; CDR3 protein: CARDRGSYNEQFF; CDR3 DNA: TGCGCCAGGGACAGGGGGTCCTACAATGAGCAGTTCTTC
V gene: TRBV27; D gene: NA; J gene: TRBJ2-2; clone size: many; CDR3 protein: CASSLEWGAGELFF; CDR3 DNA: TGTGCCAGCAGTTTAGAGTGGGGCGCCGGGGAGCTGTTTTTT
V gene: TRBV4-1; D gene: TRBD1; J gene: TRBJ2-5; clone size: few; CDR3 protein: CASSQERRGQGPRETQYF; CDR3 DNA: TGCGCCAGCAGCCAAGAAAGGAGAGGACAGGGCCCTAGGGAGACCCAGTACTTC
V gene: TRBV10-3; D gene: TRBD2; J gene: TRBJ2-1; clone size: many; CDR3 protein: CAIRLSGGGYNEQFF; CDR3 DNA: TGTGCCATCAGACTTAGCGGGGGGGGCTACAATGAGCAGTTCTTC
V gene: TRBV28; D gene: NA; J gene: TRBJ1-1; clone size: many; CDR3 protein: CASSLWVNTEAFF; CDR3 DNA: TGTGCCAGCAGCTTATGGGTGAACACTGAAGCTTTCTTT
V gene: TRBV7-3; D gene: TRBD2; J gene: TRBJ2-1; clone size: few; CDR3 protein: CASSLYPQMRTSGVANEQFF; CDR3 DNA: TGTGCCAGCAGCTTATATCCCCAGATGAGGACTAGCGGGGTGGCTAATGAGCAGTTCTTC
V gene: TRBV6-1; D gene: NA; J gene: TRBJ1-5; clone size: many; CDR3 protein: CASSEIGQGHNQPQHF; CDR3 DNA: TGTGCCAGCAGTGAGATTGGGCAGGGTCACAATCAGCCCCAGCATTTT
V gene: TRBV6-4; D gene: TRBD1; J gene: TRBJ2-2; clone size: NA; CDR3 protein: CASSYSGQGIAGELFF; CDR3 DNA: TGTGCCAGCAGTTACTCGGGACAGGGGATCGCCGGGGAGCTGTTTTTT
V gene: TRBV29-1; D gene: TRBD1; J gene: TRBJ2-7; clone size: many; CDR3 protein: CSVEEPGQTYEQYF; CDR3 DNA: TGCAGCGTTGAGGAACCGGGACAGACCTACGAGCAGTACTTC
V gene: TRBV12-3/TRBV12-4; D gene: NA; J gene: TRBJ1-4; clone size: many; CDR3 protein: CASSLDPNEKLFF; CDR3 DNA: TGTGCCAGCAGTTTGGACCCTAATGAAAAACTGTTTTTT
V gene: TRBV15; D gene: NA; J gene: TRBJ1-1; clone size: many; CDR3 protein: CATSSLPGGSEAFF; CDR3 DNA: TGTGCCACCAGCAGCCTGCCGGGAGGTTCTGAAGCTTTCTTT
V gene: TRBV27; D gene: NA; J gene: TRBJ2-1; clone size: many; CDR3 protein: CASSSDSLEQFF; CDR3 DNA: TGTGCCAGCAGTTCGGACAGCCTAGAGCAGTTCTTC
V gene: TRBV9; D gene: NA; J gene: TRBJ1-1; clone size: many; CDR3 protein: CASSVAFFGRNTEAFF; CDR3 DNA: TGTGCCAGCAGCGTAGCTTTTTTTGGCAGGAACACTGAAGCTTTCTTT
V gene: TRBV28; D gene: NA; J gene: TRBJ2-3; clone size: many; CDR3 protein: CASRGLFFADTQYF; CDR3 DNA: TGTGCCAGCAGGGGCCTTTTTTTTGCAGATACGCAGTATTTT
V gene: TRBV11-3; D gene: NA; J gene: TRBJ2-3; clone size: many; CDR3 protein: CASSPSGADTQYF; CDR3 DNA: TGTGCCAGCAGCCCGAGTGGGGCAGATACGCAGTATTTT
V gene: TRBV18; D gene: TRBD2; J gene: TRBJ2-2; clone size: few; CDR3 protein: CAGSPGWLAGDTGELFF; CDR3 DNA: TGTGCCGGCTCACCAGGATGGCTAGCGGGGGACACCGGGGAGCTGTTTTTT
V gene: TRBV3-1; D gene: NA; J gene: TRBJ1-1; clone size: NA; CDR3 protein: CASSQDKRNTEAFF; CDR3 DNA: TGTGCCAGCAGCCAAGATAAACGGAACACTGAAGCTTTCTTT
V gene: TRBV6-1; D gene: TRBD2; J gene: TRBJ2-1; clone size: NA; CDR3 protein: CASSWTSGGHNEQFF; CDR3 DNA: TGTGCCAGCAGCTGGACTAGCGGGGGGCACAATGAGCAGTTCTTC
V gene: TRBV29-1; D gene: TRBD1; J gene: TRBJ2-7; clone size: many; CDR3 protein: CSVERQDRGYEQYF; CDR3 DNA: TGCAGCGTTGAACGGCAGGACAGGGGGTACGAGCAGTACTTC
V gene: TRBV27; D gene: TRBD1; J gene: TRBJ1-5; clone size: NA; CDR3 protein: CASSPTTGGVQPQHF; CDR3 DNA: TGTGCCAGCAGTCCCACTACAGGGGGGGTTCAGCCCCAGCATTTT
V gene: TRBV5-1; D gene: TRBD1; J gene: TRBJ2-1; clone size: few; CDR3 protein: CASRRQGSSYNEQFF; CDR3 DNA: TGCGCCAGCAGGCGACAGGGGAGTTCCTACAATGAGCAGTTCTTC
V gene: TRBV10-3; D gene: NA; J gene: TRBJ1-4; clone size: NA; CDR3 protein: CAISESSGYEKLFF; CDR3 DNA: TGTGCCATCAGTGAGTCGTCAGGGTATGAAAAACTGTTTTTT
V gene: TRBV6-1; D gene: NA; J gene: TRBJ2-7; clone size: NA; CDR3 protein: CASSTQISGLQSVKQYF; CDR3 DNA: TGTGCCAGCAGTACACAAATTTCGGGACTCCAGTCAGTGAAGCAGTACTTC
V gene: TRBV18; D gene: NA; J gene: TRBJ1-5; clone size: few; CDR3 protein: CASSPTTRDQPQHF; CDR3 DNA: TGTGCCAGCTCACCCACAACCAGGGATCAGCCCCAGCATTTT
V gene: TRBV6-1; D gene: TRBD1; J gene: TRBJ2-2; clone size: NA; CDR3 protein: CASRRTGDNTGELFF; CDR3 DNA: TGTGCCAGCAGGCGGACAGGGGACAACACCGGGGAGCTGTTTTTT
V gene: TRBV5-1; D gene: NA; J gene: TRBJ1-5; clone size: many; CDR3 protein: CASSRLVDSNQPQHF; CDR3 DNA: TGTGCCAGCAGCCGACTTGTGGATAGCAATCAGCCCCAGCATTTT
V gene: TRBV19; D gene: NA; J gene: TRBJ2-7; clone size: NA; CDR3 protein: CASSLLAGLEQYF; CDR3 DNA: TGTGCCAGTAGCCTCCTGGCAGGGCTCGAGCAGTACTTC
V gene: TRBV28; D gene: NA; J gene: TRBJ2-3; clone size: few; CDR3 protein: CASSVWGDTQYF; CDR3 DNA: TGTGCCAGCAGTGTCTGGGGGGATACGCAGTATTTT
V gene: TRBV30; D gene: TRBD2; J gene: TRBJ2-5; clone size: few; CDR3 protein: CAWSPRGAEAGGRGETQYF; CDR3 DNA: TGTGCCTGGAGTCCCCGGGGGGCTGAAGCGGGGGGGCGAGGAGAGACCCAGTACTTC
V gene: TRBV19; D gene: NA; J gene: TRBJ1-5; clone size: NA; CDR3 protein: CASSIARVNQPQHF; CDR3 DNA: TGTGCCAGTAGTATTGCCAGGGTCAATCAGCCCCAGCATTTT
V gene: TRBV7-2; D gene: NA; J gene: TRBJ2-7; clone size: NA; CDR3 protein: CASEGPAYEQYF; CDR3 DNA: TGTGCCAGCGAGGGTCCGGCCTACGAGCAGTACTTC
V gene: TRBV11-2; D gene: NA; J gene: TRBJ1-1; clone size: many; CDR3 protein: CASSLYMNTEAFF; CDR3 DNA: TGTGCCAGCAGCTTGTACATGAACACTGAAGCTTTCTTT
V gene: TRBV7-2; D gene: NA; J gene: TRBJ1-3; clone size: NA; CDR3 protein: CASSLSPRGFGNTIYF; CDR3 DNA: TGTGCCAGCAGCTTATCTCCCAGAGGGTTTGGAAACACCATATATTTT
V gene: TRBV12-3/TRBV12-4; D gene: NA; J gene: TRBJ1-4; clone size: many; CDR3 protein: CASSWGPLEEKLFF; CDR3 DNA: TGTGCCAGCAGCTGGGGGCCCTTAGAAGAAAAACTGTTTTTT
V gene: TRBV7-3; D gene: TRBD1; J gene: TRBJ2-3; clone size: many; CDR3 protein: CASSANRGMDTQYF; CDR3 DNA: TGTGCCAGCAGCGCCAACAGGGGCATGGATACGCAGTATTTT
V gene: TRBV7-2; D gene: TRBD2; J gene: TRBJ2-3; clone size: many; CDR3 protein: CASSFRGGAPDTQYF; CDR3 DNA: TGTGCCAGCAGCTTCCGGGGGGGGGCCCCAGATACGCAGTATTTT
V gene: TRBV5-1; D gene: TRBD1; J gene: TRBJ1-4; clone size: many; CDR3 protein: CASSDGQAQNEKLFF; CDR3 DNA: TGCGCCAGCAGCGATGGACAGGCCCAAAATGAAAAACTGTTTTTT
V gene: TRBV5-6; D gene: TRBD1; J gene: TRBJ2-7; clone size: few; CDR3 protein: CASSRTGQRSYEQYF; CDR3 DNA: TGTGCCAGCAGCCGGACGGGACAGCGAAGCTACGAGCAGTACTTC